This T cell receptor (beta chain) was found in a study of OX40 agonist ivuxolimab in advanced cancers. Sequencing was performed with immunoSEQ multiplex PCR; in TCRdb, only in-frame clones are kept and a portion is missing. In the table there are 13,000 to 15,000 clones, around four fifths of which are singletons. Concerning this clone itself: The antigen is unknown.

Whole-study results and caveats: Doses of 0.1 to 3.0 mg/kg were accompanied by clonal expansion of CD4+ and CD8+ blood T cells by week 6. The mean number of expanded clones was higher in CD8+ T cells than in CD4+.

CDR3 length: 14 residues. Trimming pared 2 bases from V and 3 bases from J, leaving 13 bases between. Germline values: CDR1 GTSNPN, CDR2 SVGIG (reference sequence). This specimen consisted of CD4+ or CD8+ T cells sorted from blood, obtained in a trial of the OX40 agonist ivuxolimab. The sequence was collected from an adult with an advanced solid tumor such as melanoma, head and neck, liver or kidney cancer. This chain joins TRBV30 and TRBJ1-1; possibly TRBD1 for D (6 bases). CDR3 region: CAWSSGSGDTEAFF. The CDR3 coding sequence is TGTGCCTGGAGTTCGGGGTCAGGGGACACTGAAGCTTTCTTT.